The source of this T cell receptor beta chain is a study of blood T cell repertoires in COVID-19. Study background: Cohort 3 recovery required two negative PCRs, clearance, or symptom resolution.

This clone showed up just once. Unmatched junction bases numbered 0, after V lost 0 bases and J lost 3 bases. The CDR3 is made up of 14 amino acids. CDR1 is MDHEN and CDR2 is SYDVKM in the germline V gene. TCRdb's copy holds only in-frame clones and misses some; the assay was immunoSEQ multiplex PCR. The table shows 250,000 to 350,000 clones, with 88% occurring only once. The chain recombines TRBV28 with TRBJ2-7; 9 bases align to TRBD1. This clonotype was sampled from a woman aged 55-70 years in a cohort exposed to, infected with or recovered from COVID-19 (not recorded which). The sample taken for sequencing was PBMCs or T cells enriched from blood (not recorded which). The CDR3 DNA is TGTGCCAGCAGTTTATGGGGACAGGGCTACGAGCAGTACTTC. It yields the protein CASSLWGQGYEQYF.